This TCR beta chain is drawn from a study of blood T cell repertoires in COVID-19. About the study: Samples taken during acute and convalescent COVID-19 were collected in the United States, Italy and Spain.

The V gene lost 6 bases and the J gene lost 0 bases, with 14 bases spanning the gap. This CDR3 comprises 14 residues. Germline CDR1 reads SQVTM; CDR2 reads ANQGSEA. The participants were between roughly 18 and 100 years old and came from under 25 US areas. Two consecutive negative NP/OP PCR tests, clearance, or resolved symptoms defined Cohort 3 recovery. Authors' processing steps: Reference gene primer amplification gave estimated nucleated cell counts. Sequenced by immunoSEQ multiplex PCR; TCRdb stores in-frame clones only, minus some. For V, J and clone size, that table is used; D and trimming come from the DNA. The sample lists more than 200,000 clones, just over 85% occurring once.

Specimen: PBMCs or T cells enriched from blood (not recorded which). This TCR was recovered from a man aged 35 to 55 who had recovered from COVID-19. The chain employs TRBV29-1 and TRBJ1-1, with unresolved D. Here the CDR3 DNA reads TGCAGCGTAGGCAAACGGCGGCTGAACACTGAAGCTTTCTTT. Translating it yields CSVGKRRLNTEAFF.